The text below deals with one T cell receptor beta chain. Its cognate antigen is unknown. This sample stems from a study of vaccination effects on CD4 cells after COVID-19. On the study more broadly: Two-dose BNT162b2 or mRNA-1273 vaccination was given to participants.

Pools of viral peptides were used by the ViraFEST assay to expand antigen-specific CD4+ T cells ahead of sequencing. Culturing for around eleven days preceded CD4+ T cell isolation. Neither prior SARS-CoV-2 infection nor positive nucleocapsid antibodies were present in the vaccine recipients. The culture medium for 1.5 million to 2.5 million PBMC per well included roughly 10 IU/ml IL-2 and around 10 ug/ml peptides. Cultures got half-medium changes with IL-2 on days 3 and 7. V was pared by 7 bases and J by 0 bases, with 15 bases between. The CDR3 extends over 14 amino acids. Looked up from germline, CDR1 is SQVTM and CDR2 is ANQGSEA. Repertoires were generated with immunoSEQ multiplex PCR, while TCRdb's copy carries only in-frame clones and drops some. The table shows over 50,000 clones, with roughly 81% occurring only once.

The J gene is TRBJ1-1, the V gene TRBV29-1; D unclear. This sample comprised CD4+ T cells from PBMCs cultured with HCoV-229E spike peptides, obtained before COVID-19 vaccination. The source of this sequence is a human donor who received a COVID-19 vaccine. The CDR3 spells CSACFSRMNTEAFF. In nucleotides, the CDR3 is TGCAGCGCCTGTTTTAGCAGAATGAACACTGAAGCTTTCTTT.